Shown below are 15 T cell receptor beta chains from a single sample sequenced in a study of T-cell memory formation after mild COVID-19. TCRdb reprocessed the 5' RACE reads with MiXCR, giving one entry per CDR3 protein. Among nearly 200,000 distinct CDR3 sequences listed, around 18% were seen once. The source material was PBMCs or a T cell subset sorted from them (not recorded which). These receptors were collected from an adult woman who had mild COVID-19 (a few samples of this study predate the infection). Cell type and time point are not known.

This clonotype was seen a few times. V and J are TRBV5-1 and TRBJ2-3; no clear D. The CDR3 loop spans 13 amino acids. CDR1 and CDR2 (germline): SGHRS, YFSETQ. V was clipped by 2 bases and J by 0 bases, with 4 bases between them. The CDR3 reads CASSFRSTDTQYF. In DNA, the CDR3 is TGCGCCAGCAGCTTCAGGAGCACAGATACGCAGTATTTT. The variable domain in full, with the rest retrieved from reference TRBV5-1 and TRBJ2-3, is KAGVTQTPRYLIKTRGQQVTLSCSPISGHRSVSWYQQTPGQGLQFLFEYFSETQRNKGNFPGRFSGRQFSNSRSEMNVSTLELGDSALYLCASSFRSTDTQYFGPGTRLTVL.

V gene TRBV29-1 combines with J gene TRBJ2-5; D unresolved. The CDR3 spans 10 residues. Germline CDR1 reads SQVTM; CDR2 reads ANQGSEA. The ends were cut back, 6 bases at V and 3 bases at J, with 5 bases in the middle. The CDR3 here is CSVTKETQYF. The CDR3 DNA reads TGCAGCGTGACAAAAGAGACCCAGTACTTC.

The rearrangement joins TRBV6-5 to TRBJ1-1; 10 nucleotides agree with TRBD1. V shed 2 bases, J shed 4 bases, and the junction held 1 base outside the gene matches. The CDR3 length is 14 residues. Per the germline V gene, CDR1 is MNHEY and CDR2 is SVGAGI. The CDR3 loop reads CASSYRQGATEAFF. The DNA for the CDR3 is TGTGCCAGCAGTTACCGACAGGGGGCCACTGAAGCTTTCTTT.

In this sample, this clonotype turned up a few times. The chain is built from TRBV5-1 and TRBJ2-1; 9 bases fit TRBD2. This CDR3 is built from 15 residues. The germline gives CDR1 SGHRS, CDR2 YFSETQ. Unmatched junction bases numbered 12, after V lost 5 bases and J lost 9 bases. For the CDR3, the DNA is TGCGCCAGCAGTGAAGCTAGCGGGAACTTAGTTGAGCAGTTCTTC. Translating gives CASSEASGNLVEQFF.

This clonotype was seen a few times. The chain has TRBV2 and TRBJ2-3; 10 positions match TRBD2. V gave up 7 bases and J gave up 1 base; unmatched junction bases: 8. The CDR3 extends over 16 amino acids. Germline lookup yields CDR1 SNHLY and CDR2 FYNNEI. In DNA form, the CDR3 reads TGTGCCAGCATGTTAAGCGGGGGGGCTCGCACAGATACGCAGTATTTT. Translating it yields CASMLSGGARTDTQYF.

This clonotype was seen only a few times. The gene calls are TRBV10-3 and TRBJ2-2, with D uncertain. This CDR3 contains 15 residues. Germline V lookup: CDR1 ENHRY, CDR2 SYGVKD. V was shortened by 0 bases and J by 6 bases, with 11 bases between the two germline ends. The CDR3, as DNA: TGTGCCATCAGTGAGTCGTCTGGGTTCGCCGGGGAGCTGTTTTTT. Protein product: CAISESSGFAGELFF.

This clonotype has more than one count but fewer than ten. The rearrangement uses TRBV12-3 or TRBV12-4 and TRBJ2-7; 10 bases match TRBD1. CDR3 length equals 14 residues. V dropped 3 bases and J dropped 2; count of bases not matched to a gene: 1. The CDR3 reads CASSLGTGAYEQYF. The DNA of the CDR3 is TGTGCCAGCAGTTTGGGGACAGGGGCCTACGAGCAGTACTTC.

The rearrangement links TRBV7-6 to TRBJ2-6, with 9 bases lining up with TRBD2. Unmatched junction bases numbered 3, after V lost 3 bases and J lost 0 bases. The CDR3 runs 17 residues. The germline CDR1 and CDR2 sequences are SGHVS and FNYEAQ. The CDR3 region has the DNA TGTGCCAGCAGCTTTGTAGCGGGGGACTCTGGGGCCAACGTCCTGACTTTC. Translation: CASSFVAGDSGANVLTF.

The chain recombines TRBV18 with TRBJ2-3; D perhaps matches TRBD2 (6 bases). Germline CDR1 reads KGHSH; CDR2 reads LQKENI. V gave up 1 base and J gave up 0 bases, with 8 bases separating them. The CDR3 loop spans 15 amino acids. The CDR3 spells CASSPREASTDTQYF. The CDR3 DNA reads TGTGCCAGCTCACCACGGGAGGCGAGCACAGATACGCAGTATTTT.

The J gene is TRBJ2-1, the V gene TRBV7-3; 10 bases align to TRBD2. The V gene end was trimmed by 2 bases and the J gene end by 5 bases; junction bases not matched to a gene: 3. The CDR3 is made up of 15 amino acids. Germline V gene sequence: CDR1 SGHTA, CDR2 FQGTGA. For the CDR3, the DNA is TGTGCCAGCAGCTTAGGAGCGGGAGGGAACAATGAGCAGTTCTTC. Translation gives CASSLGAGGNNEQFF. Full variable domain (remainder filled in from reference TRBV7-3 and TRBJ2-1): GAGVSQTPSNKVTEKGKYVELRCDPISGHTALYWYRQSLGQGPEFLIYFQGTGAADDSGLPNDRFFAVRPEGSVSTLKIQRTERGDSAVYLCASSLGAGGNNEQFFGPGTRLTVL.

For this clonotype: A much larger clone differs by one base, so this may be a read error. The CDR3 DNA sequence: TGCGCCGGCAGCCAGAGCGGGAGCACAGATACGCAGTATTTT. This encodes CAGSQSGSTDTQYF. The chain uses TRBV5-1 and TRBJ2-3, with D possibly matching TRBD2 (6 bases). The V gene's germline CDR1 is SGHRS and CDR2 YFSETQ. The CDR3 runs to 14 residues.

The CDR3 reads CASSLGSNSQKTF. CDR3 nucleotides: TGTGCCAGCAGCTTAGGATCGAACAGTCAAAAGACCTTC. The V gene is TRBV7-8, the J gene TRBJ1-2, with unresolved D. This CDR3 comprises 13 residues. Germline values: CDR1 SGHVS, CDR2 FQNEAQ. Trimming cost V 1 base and J 14 bases, with 17 bases left between them.

This sequence joins TRBV11-2 and TRBJ1-1, with TRBD1 as a possible D gene (6 bases). Germline CDR1 and CDR2: SGHAT and FQNNGV. Trimming took 0 bases from V and 3 from J, leaving 11 bases between them. The CDR3 totals 15 residues. DNA of the CDR3: TGTGCCAGCAGCTTAGATGGGGGGGCGTACACTGAAGCTTTCTTT. Translation gives CASSLDGGAYTEAFF. The variable domain in full, with the rest retrieved from reference TRBV11-2 and TRBJ1-1, is EAGVAQSPRYKIIEKRQSVAFWCNPISGHATLYWYQQILGQGPKLLIQFQNNGVVDDSQLPKDRFSAERLKGVDSTLKIQPAKLEDSAVYLCASSLDGGAYTEAFFGQGTRLTVV.

This clonotype was counted a few times. The chain is built from TRBV11-2 and TRBJ2-7, with 8 positions matching TRBD1. Trimming removed 1 base from V and 3 bases from J; junction bases left unmatched: 2. The CDR3 totals 14 residues. Looked up from germline, CDR1 is SGHAT and CDR2 is FQNNGV. The DNA of the CDR3 is TGTGCCAGCAGCTTAGTAACAGGGGGCTACGAGCAGTACTTC. Amino acids: CASSLVTGGYEQYF.

Many counts were recorded for this clonotype. This chain joins TRBV7-9 and TRBJ1-1; unclear D gene. The germline CDR1 and CDR2 sequences are SEHNR and FQNEAQ (reference sequence). V was pared by 0 bases and J by 8 bases, with 10 bases between. There are 13 residues in the CDR3. The CDR3, as DNA: TGTGCCAGCAGCTTAGCTCTCTTTTCCGAAGCTTTCTTT. Translated: CASSLALFSEAFF.